This T cell receptor (beta chain) was documented in a study of T cells in localized non-small cell lung cancer. Germline V gene lookup returns CDR1 MDHEN and CDR2 SYDVKM. CDR3 length: 15 residues. V was cut by 6 bases and J by 5 bases, with 20 bases left in between. Profiled with immunoSEQ multiplex PCR; TCRdb holds only in-frame clones, not every one. This table has about 37,000 clones, 85% to 95% appearing once. The receptor was derived from a female donor of 60 years or more with stage II lung adenocarcinoma. The sequencing here drew on peripheral blood mononuclear cells, taken before any cancer treatment. The gene calls are TRBV28 and TRBJ2-7; D might be TRBD1 (6 bases). CDR3 DNA: TGTGCCAGCAGCCCCGGGACACTACCCCACCACGAGCAGTACTTC. It specifies CASSPGTLPHHEQYF.